This T cell receptor (beta chain) was recovered during a study of blood T cells in healthy people across ages. Notes on the study in general: Naive CD4+ cell counts and diversity both ran higher in long-lived than in aged donors.

Using a J-beta primer mix together with a sample-barcoded 5' primer, a second PCR was run for roughly 7 to 12 cycles. Each CDR3 protein is one row after TCRdb ran MiXCR on the 5' RACE reads. The repertoire holds hundreds of thousands of distinct CDR3 sequences, with about 48% as singletons. The CDR3 sequence is 14 residues long. With 6 bases removed from V and 2 bases from J, the gap between germline ends came to 14 bases. Germline loops: CDR1 SNHLY, CDR2 FYNNEI. With regard to this clonotype: Its antigen is not known.

The rearrangement joins TRBV2 to TRBJ2-7; D unresolved. The receptor was isolated from a man older than 75 in good health. Sample: blood. CDR3 protein: CASRERYLPYEQYF. CDR3 in DNA: TGTGCCAGCAGGGAAAGGTACTTACCCTACGAGCAGTACTTC.